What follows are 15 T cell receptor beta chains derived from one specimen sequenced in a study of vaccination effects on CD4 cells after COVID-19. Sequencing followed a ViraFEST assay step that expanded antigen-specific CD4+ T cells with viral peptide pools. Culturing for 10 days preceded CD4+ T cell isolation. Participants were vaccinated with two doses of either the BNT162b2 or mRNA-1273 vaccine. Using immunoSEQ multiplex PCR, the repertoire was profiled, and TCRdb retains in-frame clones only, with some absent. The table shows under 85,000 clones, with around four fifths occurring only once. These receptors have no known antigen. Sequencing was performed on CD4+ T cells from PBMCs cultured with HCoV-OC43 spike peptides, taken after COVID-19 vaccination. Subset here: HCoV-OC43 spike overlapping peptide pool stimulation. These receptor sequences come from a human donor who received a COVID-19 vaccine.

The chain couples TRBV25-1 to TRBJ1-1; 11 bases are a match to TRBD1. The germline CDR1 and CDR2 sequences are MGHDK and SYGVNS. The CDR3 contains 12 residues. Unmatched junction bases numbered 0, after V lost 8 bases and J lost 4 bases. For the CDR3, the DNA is TGTGCCAGCGGACAGGGGGCCACTGAAGCTTTCTTT. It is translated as CASGQGATEAFF.

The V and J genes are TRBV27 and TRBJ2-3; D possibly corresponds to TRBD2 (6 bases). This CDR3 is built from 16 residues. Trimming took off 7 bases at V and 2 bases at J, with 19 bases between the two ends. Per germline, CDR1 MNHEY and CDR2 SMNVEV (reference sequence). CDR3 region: CASTPGAGSYTDTQYF. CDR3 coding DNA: TGTGCCAGCACCCCTGGGGCGGGGAGTTACACAGATACGCAGTATTTT.

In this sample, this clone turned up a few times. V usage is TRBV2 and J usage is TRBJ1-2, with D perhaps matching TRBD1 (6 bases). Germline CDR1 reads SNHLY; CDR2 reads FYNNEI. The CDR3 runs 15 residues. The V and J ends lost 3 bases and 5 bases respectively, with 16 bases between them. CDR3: CASSERGGKQYGYTF. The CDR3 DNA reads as TGTGCCAGCAGTGAGAGGGGGGGGAAACAGTATGGCTACACCTTC.

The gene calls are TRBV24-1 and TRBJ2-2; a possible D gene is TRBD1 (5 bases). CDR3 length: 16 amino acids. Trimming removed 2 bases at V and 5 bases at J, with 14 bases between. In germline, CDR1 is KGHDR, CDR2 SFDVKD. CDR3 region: CATSDSAGSATGELFF. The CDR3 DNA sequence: TGTGCCACCAGTGATTCGGCAGGGTCGGCGACCGGGGAGCTGTTTTTT.

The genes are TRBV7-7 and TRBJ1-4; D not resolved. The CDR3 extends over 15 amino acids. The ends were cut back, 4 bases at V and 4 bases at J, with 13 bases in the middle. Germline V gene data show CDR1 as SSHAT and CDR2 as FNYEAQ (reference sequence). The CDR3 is CASSSGPALNEKLFF. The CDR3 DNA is TGTGCCAGCAGCTCAGGACCGGCCCTTAATGAAAAACTGTTTTTT.

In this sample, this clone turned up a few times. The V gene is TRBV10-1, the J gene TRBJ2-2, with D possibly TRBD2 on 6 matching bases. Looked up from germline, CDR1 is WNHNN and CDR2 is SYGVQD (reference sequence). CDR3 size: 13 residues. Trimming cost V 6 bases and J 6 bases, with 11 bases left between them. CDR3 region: CASRGSGAGELFF. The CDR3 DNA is TGCGCCAGCAGGGGATCGGGGGCCGGGGAGCTGTTTTTT.

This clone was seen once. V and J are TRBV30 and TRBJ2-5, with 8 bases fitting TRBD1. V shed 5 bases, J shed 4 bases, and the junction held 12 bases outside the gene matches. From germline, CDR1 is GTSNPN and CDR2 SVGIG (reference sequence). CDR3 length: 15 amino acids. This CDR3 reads CAWAVGQGPGETQYF. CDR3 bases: TGTGCCTGGGCAGTCGGACAGGGTCCAGGAGAGACCCAGTACTTC.

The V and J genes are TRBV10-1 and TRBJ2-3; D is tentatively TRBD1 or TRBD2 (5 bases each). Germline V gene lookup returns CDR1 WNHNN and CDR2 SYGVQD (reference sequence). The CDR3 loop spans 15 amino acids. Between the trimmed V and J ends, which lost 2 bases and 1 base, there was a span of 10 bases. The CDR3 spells CASSELRDRTDTQYF. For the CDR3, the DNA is TGCGCCAGCAGTGAGCTCAGGGACCGCACAGATACGCAGTATTTT.

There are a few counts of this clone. In DNA form, the CDR3 reads TGCGCCAGCAGCCAAGCGGCTCAGGGTGCGATCTATGGCTACACCTTC. It encodes CASSQAAQGAIYGYTF. V and J are TRBV4-1 and TRBJ1-2, with D tentatively TRBD1 (5 bases). CDR1 and CDR2 from the germline V gene are MGHRA and YSYEKL. V was clipped by 1 base and J by 4 bases, with 16 bases between them. This CDR3 is built from 16 residues.

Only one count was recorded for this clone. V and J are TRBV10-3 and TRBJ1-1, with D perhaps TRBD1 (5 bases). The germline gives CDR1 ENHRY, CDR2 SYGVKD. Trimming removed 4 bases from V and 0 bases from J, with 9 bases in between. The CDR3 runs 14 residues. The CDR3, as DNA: TGTGCCATCAGTGGGGGGGACTTGAACACTGAAGCTTTCTTT. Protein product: CAISGGDLNTEAFF.

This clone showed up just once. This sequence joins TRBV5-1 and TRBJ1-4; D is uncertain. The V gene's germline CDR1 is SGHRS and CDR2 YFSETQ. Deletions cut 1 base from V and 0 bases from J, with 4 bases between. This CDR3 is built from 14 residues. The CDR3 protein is CASSLWSTNEKLFF. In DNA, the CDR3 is TGCGCCAGCAGCTTGTGGTCAACTAATGAAAAACTGTTTTTT.

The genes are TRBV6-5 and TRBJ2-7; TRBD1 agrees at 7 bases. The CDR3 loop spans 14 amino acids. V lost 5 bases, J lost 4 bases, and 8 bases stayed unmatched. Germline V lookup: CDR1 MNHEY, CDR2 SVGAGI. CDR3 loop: CASSRGGRGYEQYV. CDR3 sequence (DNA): TGTGCCAGCAGTCGTGGGGGCAGGGGGTACGAGCAGTACGTC.

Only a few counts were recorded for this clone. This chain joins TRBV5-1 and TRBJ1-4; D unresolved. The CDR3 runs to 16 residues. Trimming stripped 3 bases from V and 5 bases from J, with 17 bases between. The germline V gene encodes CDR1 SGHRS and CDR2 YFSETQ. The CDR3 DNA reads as TGCGCCAGCAGCTCCCAGACGGGGAGAGACAATGAAAAACTGTTTTTT. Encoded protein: CASSSQTGRDNEKLFF.

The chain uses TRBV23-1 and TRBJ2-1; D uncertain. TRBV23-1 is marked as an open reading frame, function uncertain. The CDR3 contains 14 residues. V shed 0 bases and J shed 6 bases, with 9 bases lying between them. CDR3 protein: CASSQSVQSNEQFF. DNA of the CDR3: TGCGCCAGCAGTCAATCGGTCCAAAGCAATGAGCAGTTCTTC.

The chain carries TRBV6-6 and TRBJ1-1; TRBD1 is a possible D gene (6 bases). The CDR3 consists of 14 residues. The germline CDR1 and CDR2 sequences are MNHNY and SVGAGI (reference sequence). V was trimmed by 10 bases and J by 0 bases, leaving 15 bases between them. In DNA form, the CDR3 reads TGTGCCACCAGGGAGACAGGATTGAACACTGAAGCTTTCTTT. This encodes CATRETGLNTEAFF.